This T cell receptor (beta chain) was documented in a study of technical replicates of blood from a handful of donors. The repertoire was sequenced with immunoSEQ multiplex PCR; TCRdb's copy has only in-frame clones and lacks some. Of over 50,000 clones listed, 97% are singletons. The sequencing input was T cells isolated from PBMCs. The receptor's source is a human donor in good health.

The CDR3 nucleotides read TGTGCCAGCAGCCCGGGACAGGGAGGCACAGATACGCAGTATTTT. Residues: CASSPGQGGTDTQYF. V and J are TRBV11-3 and TRBJ2-3; 9 bases are a match to TRBD1. There are 15 residues in the CDR3. Germline trimming cut 5 bases from V and 1 base from J; bases unmatched to any gene: 4. The germline gives CDR1 SGHNT, CDR2 YENEEA.